The 24 T cell receptor beta chains below were found in one sample sequenced in a study of technical replicates of blood from several donors. The table came from immunoSEQ multiplex PCR; TCRdb's copy has only in-frame clones and leaves some out. Of around 100,000 clones in the sample, approximately 94% were seen once. The sample was T cells isolated from PBMCs. The receptors were sampled from a human donor in good health.

The chain combines TRBV6-6 with TRBJ2-1, with D tentatively TRBD2 (5 bases). Trimming took off 10 bases at V and 0 bases at J, with 10 bases between the two ends. This CDR3 contains 13 residues. Germline CDR1 and CDR2: MNHNY and SVGAGI (reference sequence). The CDR3 DNA reads as TGTGCCACCGGAGGTGGCTCCTACAATGAGCAGTTCTTC. This encodes CATGGGSYNEQFF.

CDR3 sequence (DNA): TGTGCCAGCAGGGACACCTCCTACAATGAGCAGTTCTTC. Translated, it gives CASRDTSYNEQFF. The chain is built from TRBV2 and TRBJ2-1; possibly TRBD1 for D (5 bases). The CDR3 sequence is 13 residues long. Trimming stripped 6 bases from V and 0 bases from J, with 6 bases between. Germline V lookup: CDR1 SNHLY, CDR2 FYNNEI.

The chain uses TRBV9 and TRBJ2-3; 8 bases are shared with TRBD2. Per germline, CDR1 SGDLS and CDR2 YYNGEE. V lost 3 bases to trimming and J lost 1 base; unmatched junction nucleotides: 19. The CDR3 loop spans 20 amino acids. This CDR3 reads CASSAEGLGYFLDGTDTQYF. Here the CDR3 DNA reads TGTGCCAGCAGCGCCGAGGGACTAGGTTATTTTTTGGACGGCACAGATACGCAGTATTTT.

This clone showed up just once. The chain employs TRBV11-2 and TRBJ1-1, with TRBD1 matching over 12 bases. J gave up 3 bases and V 5 bases, and 7 bases lay outside the gene matches. This CDR3 region has 16 residues. Germline loops: CDR1 SGHAT, CDR2 FQNNGV. The CDR3 DNA sequence: TGTGCCAGCAGCGCCCGGGACAGGGGGCAGGACACTGAAGCTTTCTTT. It codes for CASSARDRGQDTEAFF.

The CDR3 coding sequence is TGTGCCAGCAGTTACCATCCCGGGGAGCTGTTTTTT. Protein: CASSYHPGELFF. The chain recombines TRBV6-5 with TRBJ2-2; D not certain. The CDR3 has 12 amino acids. The germline gives CDR1 MNHEY, CDR2 SVGAGI. V lost 2 bases and J 6 bases, leaving 4 bases between the germline ends.

This clone appeared once. The chain combines TRBV13 with TRBJ2-3, with a possible D match to TRBD1 (6 bases). Germline CDR1 reads PRHDT; CDR2 reads FYEKMQ (reference sequence). The CDR3 totals 14 residues. V was clipped by 5 bases and J by 7 bases, with 16 bases between them. For the CDR3, the DNA is TGTGCCAGCAGCCTAACCGGACAGCTTAATACGCAGTATTTT. As protein: CASSLTGQLNTQYF.

Notes on this clone: Other DNA sequences in the same sample also yield this CDR3. The J gene is TRBJ1-1, the V gene TRBV27; D is perhaps TRBD1 (6 bases). The CDR3 loop spans 13 amino acids. CDR1 is MNHEY, CDR2 SMNVEV, per germline (reference sequence). V was pared by 3 bases and J by 1 base, with 6 bases between. CDR3 sequence reads: CASSLGANTEAFF. CDR3 nucleotides: TGTGCCAGCAGTTTGGGGGCGAACACTGAAGCTTTCTTT.

The chain couples TRBV11-1 to TRBJ2-3; D possibly corresponds to TRBD1 (6 bases). Deletions cut 5 bases from V and 2 bases from J, with 11 bases between. CDR1 and CDR2 from the germline V gene are SGHAT and FQDESV (reference sequence). There are 14 residues in the CDR3. CDR3 amino acids: CASSRTAITDTQYF. The CDR3 bases are TGTGCCAGCAGCCGGACAGCGATCACAGATACGCAGTATTTT.

This chain links TRBV7-9 with TRBJ1-1, with a weak D call TRBD1 (5 bases). The V gene's germline CDR1 is SEHNR and CDR2 FQNEAQ (reference sequence). With 1 base removed from V and 11 bases from J, the gap between germline ends came to 11 bases. CDR3 length: 12 residues. The CDR3 reads CASSLDRSYAFF. In DNA, the CDR3 is TGTGCCAGCAGCTTAGACAGGTCGTATGCTTTCTTT.

V usage is TRBV4-2 and J usage is TRBJ1-5, with D tentatively TRBD1 (5 bases). Trimming shortened V by 0 bases and J by 3 bases, and 12 bases separated the two germline ends. The CDR3 is 16 residues long. The germline V gene has CDR1 LGHNA and CDR2 YNFKEQ. The CDR3 DNA follows: TGTGCCAGCAGCCAAGAGAAGGGGAACTTCAATCAGCCCCAGCATTTT. It codes for CASSQEKGNFNQPQHF.

The gene calls are TRBV19 and TRBJ2-2; 9 bases are shared with TRBD1. There are 15 residues in the CDR3. Germline loops: CDR1 LNHDA, CDR2 SQIVND (reference sequence). Germline trimming cut 5 bases from V and 5 bases from J; bases unmatched to any gene: 6. The CDR3 here is CASSVDRGFTGELFF. CDR3 DNA: TGTGCCAGTAGTGTGGACAGGGGCTTTACCGGGGAGCTGTTTTTT.

The chain has TRBV7-3 and TRBJ2-1; TRBD2 matches 10 bases. Germline V gene data show CDR1 as SGHTA and CDR2 as FQGTGA. The CDR3 covers 15 residues. With V trimmed by 5 bases and J by 8 bases, 9 bases remained unmatched. CDR3 DNA sequence: TGTGCCAGCAGCAGCCAGCGGGAGGGCCTATATGAGCAGTTCTTC. Protein sequence: CASSSQREGLYEQFF.

The V and J genes are TRBV19 and TRBJ2-2, with TRBD1 matching 7 bases. This CDR3 has 14 amino acids. Germline V gene data show CDR1 as LNHDA and CDR2 as SQIVND (reference sequence). The J segment lost 7 bases and the V segment lost 4 bases, leaving 6 bases of the junction unmatched. CDR3: CASSNRDSSGELFF. The CDR3 bases are TGTGCCAGTAGTAACCGGGACAGTAGCGGGGAGCTGTTTTTT.

The chain combines TRBV2 with TRBJ2-5; perhaps TRBD1 as D (5 bases). V was clipped by 2 bases and J by 2 bases, with 9 bases between them. Germline V gene sequence: CDR1 SNHLY, CDR2 FYNNEI. This CDR3 has 14 amino acids. The CDR3 sequence: CASSEHAGQETQYF. The CDR3 nucleotides are TGTGCCAGCAGTGAACACGCAGGGCAAGAGACCCAGTACTTC.

The chain has TRBV6-5 and TRBJ1-4, with 7 bases that match TRBD1. The V segment lost 5 bases and the J segment 8 bases; nucleotides outside the gene matches: 8. Germline V lookup: CDR1 MNHEY, CDR2 SVGAGI. This CDR3 contains 14 residues. The CDR3 bases are TGTGCCAGCAGTCAGGGACAGCCCATGGAAAAACTGTTTTTT. Encoded protein: CASSQGQPMEKLFF.

The chain employs TRBV4-1 and TRBJ2-7; TRBD1 might be the D (5 bases). The CDR3 contains 16 residues. V shed 0 bases and J shed 5 bases, with 17 bases lying between them. CDR1 and CDR2 from the germline V gene are MGHRA and YSYEKL. CDR3 in amino acids: CASSQDFRQGKDEQYF. The CDR3 DNA reads as TGCGCCAGCAGCCAAGACTTCCGGCAGGGAAAGGACGAGCAGTACTTC.

V is TRBV14 and J is TRBJ2-2, with 11 bases fitting TRBD1. With 4 bases clipped from V and 7 bases from J, the junction kept 8 bases outside the gene matches. The germline V gene has CDR1 SGHDN and CDR2 FVKESK. The CDR3 extends over 16 amino acids. The CDR3 DNA follows: TGTGCCAGCAGCCGAATGGGACAGGGGGTCGGCGGGGAGCTGTTTTTT. This encodes CASSRMGQGVGGELFF. The full variable domain, completed using reference TRBV14 and TRBJ2-2, is EAGVTQFPSHSVIEKGQTVTLRCDPISGHDNLYWYRRVMGKEIKFLLHFVKESKQDESGMPNNRFLAERTGGTYSTLKVQPAELEDSGVYFCASSRMGQGVGGELFFGEGSRLTVL.

The chain combines TRBV11-3 with TRBJ2-7; D is ambiguous. CDR3 length: 14 amino acids. Per germline, CDR1 SGHNT and CDR2 YENEEA. Trimming left V 3 bases short and J 0 bases short, with 9 bases between. DNA of the CDR3: TGTGCCAGCAGCTTTCGTCGTAGCTCCTACGAGCAGTACTTC. As protein: CASSFRRSSYEQYF.

The chain couples TRBV30 to TRBJ2-7; 9 positions agree with TRBD2. The CDR3 contains 14 residues. Germline CDR1 GTSNPN, CDR2 SVGIG (reference sequence). V was pared by 5 bases and J by 2 bases, with 7 bases of the junction left unmatched. CDR3 residues: CAWGKGLAAYEQYF. The CDR3 nucleotides read TGTGCCTGGGGAAAGGGACTAGCAGCCTACGAGCAGTACTTC.

The V call is TRBV19, the J call TRBJ1-1; the D gene is possibly TRBD1 (6 bases). V lost 5 bases, J lost 4 bases, and 17 bases lay in between. Germline-derived CDR1 and CDR2 are LNHDA and SQIVND (reference sequence). This CDR3 comprises 15 residues. The CDR3 DNA sequence: TGTGCCAGTAGTGAACAACAGGGTATGGTCACTGAAGCTTTCTTT. Translating gives CASSEQQGMVTEAFF.

V is TRBV29-1 and J is TRBJ1-2; D unclear. The CDR3 extends over 14 amino acids. Trimming removed 7 bases from V and 2 bases from J, with 17 bases in between. The V gene's germline CDR1 is SQVTM and CDR2 ANQGSEA. The DNA for the CDR3 is TGCAGCGCCGATCCCCCGGGTCCGAACTATGGCTACACCTTC. It translates to CSADPPGPNYGYTF.

The V call is TRBV6-5, the J call TRBJ2-1; 13 bases align to TRBD2. This CDR3 spans 16 amino acids. CDR1 MNHEY and CDR2 SVGAGI come from the germline V gene. Trimming cost V 0 bases and J 9 bases; bases outside gene matches: 5. The chain's CDR3 is CASSYSRTSGSSEQFF. DNA for the CDR3: TGTGCCAGCAGTTACTCGAGGACTAGCGGGAGTAGTGAGCAGTTCTTC.

The V call is TRBV29-1, the J call TRBJ2-1; a weak D match, TRBD2 (6 bases). V was pared by 3 bases and J by 8 bases, with 14 bases between. The CDR3 runs to 13 residues. CDR1 is SQVTM and CDR2 is ANQGSEA in the germline V gene. Written as DNA, the CDR3 is TGCAGCGTTGAGGGAGGTCTGGGGTATGAGCAGTTCTTC. It specifies CSVEGGLGYEQFF.

This chain joins TRBV5-8 and TRBJ1-1; the D is unclear. The CDR3 consists of 14 residues. In germline, CDR1 is SGHTS, CDR2 YDEGEE. The germline V and J ends were trimmed by 0 bases and 0 bases, with 6 bases remaining between them. CDR3 bases: TGTGCCAGCAGCTTGGATTACTTGAACACTGAAGCTTTCTTT. Its translation is CASSLDYLNTEAFF. The full variable domain, completed using reference TRBV5-8 and TRBJ1-1, is EAGVTQSPTHLIKTRGQQATLRCSPISGHTSVYWYQQALGLGLQFLLWYDEGEERNRGNFPPRFSGRQFPNYSSELNVNALELEDSALYLCASSLDYLNTEAFFGQGTRLTVV.